Below, 13 T cell receptor beta chains from the same sample are listed, as sequenced in a study of cytomegalovirus exposure and HLA in healthy donors (TCRdb year 2017). The library was built by means of the immunoSEQ multiplex PCR assay. For the multiplex PCR, a mixture combining 60 forward primers for TCR Vbeta segments and 13 reverse primers for TCR Jbeta segments was used. Held by TCRdb, this immuneACCESS table contains in-frame sequences only and omits some clones. Under half of the omission traces to an unresolved V gene where checked; the cause of the rest is unknown. This sample gives 200,000 or so clones in total; under 90% of them show up just once. 0.075% to 0.1% of the sample goes to the ten largest clones. The sequenced sample was PBMCs. These TCRs come from a boy between 2 and 10 years old in good health and CMV-seronegative.

The chain has TRBV25-1 and TRBJ2-5, with 11 nucleotides matching TRBD2. Per the germline V gene, CDR1 is MGHDK and CDR2 is SYGVNS. The CDR3 contains 15 residues. The J segment lost 4 bases and the V segment lost 9 bases, leaving 10 bases of the junction unmatched. The CDR3 nucleotides are TGTGCCAGGGACTATAGCGGGGGGGCCTCAGAGACCCAGTACTTC. This encodes CARDYSGGASETQYF.

The V and J genes are TRBV11-2 and TRBJ1-1; the D gene is possibly TRBD1 (5 bases). Trimming removed 1 base at V and 4 bases at J, with 13 bases between. The CDR3 covers 15 residues. The germline CDR1 and CDR2 sequences are SGHAT and FQNNGV. CDR3 DNA sequence: TGTGCCAGCAGCTTAGTGGGGGGGTTGTCCACTGAAGCTTTCTTT. It codes for CASSLVGGLSTEAFF.

The rearrangement links TRBV2 to TRBJ1-3, with a weak D call TRBD1 (6 bases). CDR3 size: 14 residues. Deletions cut 3 bases from V and 4 bases from J, with 10 bases between. Germline V CDR1 and CDR2: SNHLY, FYNNEI. CDR3 sequence (DNA): TGTGCCAGCAGTGATCAGGGGAGAGGAAACACCATATATTTT. Residues: CASSDQGRGNTIYF.

The rearrangement joins TRBV4-2 to TRBJ1-6; perhaps TRBD1 as D (5 bases). The CDR3 runs to 14 residues. The ends were cut back, 1 base at V and 6 bases at J, with 7 bases in the middle. Germline V lookup: CDR1 LGHNA, CDR2 YNFKEQ. The CDR3 region is CASSQGGVNSPLHF. In DNA, the CDR3 is TGTGCCAGCAGCCAAGGGGGGGTTAATTCACCCCTCCACTTT.

The chain is built from TRBV10-1 and TRBJ2-5; 12 bases are shared with TRBD1. The J segment lost 9 bases and the V segment lost 4 bases, leaving 9 bases of the junction unmatched. CDR1 is WNHNN, CDR2 SYGVQD, per germline (reference sequence). The CDR3 length is 15 residues. CDR3 loop: CASSVYRDRGLSQYF. CDR3 nucleotides: TGCGCCAGCAGTGTTTACCGGGACAGGGGGCTGTCCCAGTACTTC.

The chain carries TRBV7-3 and TRBJ1-1, with a tentative D call TRBD1 (6 bases). The CDR3 totals 15 residues. Between the trimmed V and J ends, which lost 5 bases and 5 bases, there was a span of 18 bases. Germline V CDR1 and CDR2: SGHTA, FQGTGA. CDR3 residues: CASSPVGGRDTEAFF. The CDR3 DNA sequence: TGTGCCAGCAGCCCCGTGGGGGGGCGCGATACTGAAGCTTTCTTT.

This rearrangement joins TRBV5-6 to TRBJ2-7; 13 bases agree with TRBD2. V lost 6 bases, J lost 4 bases, and 7 bases stayed unmatched. The CDR3 has 15 residues. The V gene's germline CDR1 is SGHDT and CDR2 YYEEEE. The CDR3 loop is CASTPGLAGYYEQYF. CDR3 nucleotides: TGTGCCAGCACCCCGGGACTAGCGGGGTATTACGAGCAGTACTTC.

The gene calls are TRBV9 and TRBJ2-3, with D tentatively TRBD2 (5 bases). The CDR3 has 15 amino acids. With 0 bases removed from V and 1 base from J, the gap between germline ends came to 9 bases. Germline loops: CDR1 SGDLS, CDR2 YYNGEE. The DNA for the CDR3 is TGTGCCAGCAGCGTAGAGAGGGTCGGCACAGATACGCAGTATTTT. Amino acid sequence: CASSVERVGTDTQYF.

V gene TRBV18 combines with J gene TRBJ2-5; TRBD2 is a possible D gene (5 bases). This CDR3 has 16 residues. V lost 3 bases and J lost 1, with 15 bases in between. CDR1 and CDR2 (germline): KGHSH, LQKENI. The CDR3 loop is CASSPGLGSAQETQYF. The CDR3 DNA follows: TGTGCCAGCTCACCCGGACTTGGGTCAGCCCAAGAGACCCAGTACTTC. The whole variable domain, remainder taken from reference TRBV18 and TRBJ2-5, is NAGVMQNPRHLVRRRGQEARLRCSPMKGHSHVYWYRQLPEEGLKFMVYLQKENIIDESGMPKERFSAEFPKEGPSILRIQQVVRGDSAAYFCASSPGLGSAQETQYFGPGTRLLVL.

This clone was found once. The CDR3 DNA follows: TGTGCCAGCAGACCCGGGACAGGCAAACGGAACACTGAAGCTTTCTTT. This translates into CASRPGTGKRNTEAFF. The chain is built from TRBV7-9 and TRBJ1-1; 8 bases align to TRBD1. The V gene's germline CDR1 is SEHNR and CDR2 FQNEAQ (reference sequence). The V and J ends lost 6 bases and 1 base, in that order; junction bases with no gene match: 10. The CDR3 runs to 16 residues. Looking up the rest from reference TRBV7-9 and TRBJ1-1 gives the full variable domain: DTGVSQNPRHKITKRGQNVTFRCDPISEHNRLYWYRQTLGQGPEFLTYFQNEAQLEKSRLLSDRFSAERPKGSFSTLEIQRTEQGDSAMYLCASRPGTGKRNTEAFFGQGTRLTVV.

The chain joins TRBV11-2 to TRBJ2-7; TRBD1 might be the D (5 bases). The V gene lost 1 base and the J gene lost 4 bases, with 14 bases spanning the gap. The CDR3 contains 15 residues. The germline CDR1 and CDR2 sequences are SGHAT and FQNNGV. DNA of the CDR3: TGTGCCAGCAGCTTAGCCTTTGACCAGGGTTACGAGCAGTACTTC. Amino acids: CASSLAFDQGYEQYF.

The CDR3 protein is CASSPGQGAGMAFF. CDR3 bases: TGTGCCAGCTCACCGGGACAGGGGGCAGGTATGGCTTTCTTT. This rearrangement joins TRBV18 to TRBJ1-1, with 12 bases fitting TRBD1. The CDR3 extends over 14 amino acids. Germline V gene sequence: CDR1 KGHSH, CDR2 LQKENI. The ends lost 3 bases at V and 11 bases at J; junction bases unmatched: 7.

The CDR3 DNA sequence: TGTGCCAGCAGTTTTGGCTCCGAGAACACTGAAGCTTTCTTT. Translation gives CASSFGSENTEAFF. The chain recombines TRBV27 with TRBJ1-1; D is unresolved. V gave up 3 bases and J gave up 1 base, with 9 bases separating them. The CDR3 has 14 residues. Germline lookup yields CDR1 MNHEY and CDR2 SMNVEV (reference sequence).